The 3 T cell receptor beta chains in this list originate from one sample, sequenced in a study of T cell clonotyping in hematopoietic cell transplantation. Time point: recipient sample about 28 days before transplant, after cytoreduction. Only in-frame clones appear in the TCRdb table, and some are missing; sequencing was by immunoSEQ multiplex PCR. This sample has tens of thousands of clones, with approximately 81% found just once. The specimen was peripheral blood mononuclear cells, collected before stem cell transplant. The receptors originated from a man in his sixties with acute myeloid leukemia. Some clones in this sample may be carry-over from other donors' samples.

CDR3 DNA: TGTGCCAGCAGCTCCAGCTATGGCTACACCTTC. Its translation is CASSSSYGYTF. The genes are TRBV7-6 and TRBJ1-2; D gene uncertain. Germline assignment: CDR1 SGHVS and CDR2 FNYEAQ. This CDR3 spans 11 amino acids. V gave up 4 bases and J gave up 4 bases, with 4 bases separating them.

This clone has only a few counts. The chain links TRBV2 to TRBJ1-3, with D maybe TRBD1 (6 bases). V was clipped by 5 bases and J by 2 bases, with 10 bases between them. From germline, CDR1 is SNHLY and CDR2 FYNNEI. The CDR3 totals 14 residues. The CDR3 sequence is CASSPAGAGNTIYF. The DNA for the CDR3 is TGTGCCAGCAGTCCTGCAGGGGCTGGAAACACCATATATTTT.

The chain uses TRBV7-2 and TRBJ2-7; D may be TRBD2 (5 bases). In germline, CDR1 is SGHTA, CDR2 FQGNSA. This CDR3 has 15 residues. V gave up 5 bases and J gave up 5 bases, with 19 bases separating them. The CDR3 protein is CASSPLGLSADEQYF. CDR3 sequence (DNA): TGTGCCAGCAGCCCGCTCGGACTCAGCGCCGACGAGCAGTACTTC.